This passage covers 9 T cell receptor beta chains from one sample sequenced in a study of cytomegalovirus exposure and HLA in healthy donors. Researchers ran the PCR with 60 Vbeta and 13 Jbeta primers. Data came from immunoSEQ multiplex PCR; TCRdb stores just in-frame clones and leaves some out. The table includes roughly 100,000 clones, around 79% detected once. Sequenced material: PBMCs. These receptors were collected from a man aged 50 to 60 in good health and CMV-seropositive.

This clone is medium-sized by share. The chain employs TRBV6-4 and TRBJ2-1; a weak D match, TRBD1 (5 bases). The CDR3 has 13 residues. The germline CDR1 and CDR2 sequences are MRHNA and SNTAGT. V was clipped by 4 bases and J by 5 bases, with 9 bases between them. In DNA form, the CDR3 reads TGTGCCAGCAGTGTCAGGGAAAACAATGAGCAGTTCTTC. Translating it yields CASSVRENNEQFF.

This clone occurred once. The V call is TRBV19, the J call TRBJ2-1; perhaps TRBD2 as D (5 bases). The CDR3 has 12 amino acids. The ends were cut back, 5 bases at V and 7 bases at J, with 9 bases in the middle. Germline assignment: CDR1 LNHDA and CDR2 SQIVND (reference sequence). The CDR3 region is CASSGSGNEQFF. DNA for the CDR3: TGTGCCAGTAGTGGCTCGGGGAATGAGCAGTTCTTC.

This clone was seen a single time. The chain couples TRBV28 to TRBJ2-1; 10 nucleotides line up with TRBD1. CDR1 MDHEN and CDR2 SYDVKM come from the germline V gene. The CDR3 is made up of 14 amino acids. V lost 8 bases and J lost 9; bases outside the gene matches: 10. As DNA, the CDR3 is TGTGCCAGCCATCGGACAGGGGGATACGGTGAGCAGTTCTTC. Encoded protein: CASHRTGGYGEQFF.

The sample holds a few counts of this clone. This sequence joins TRBV5-6 and TRBJ2-7, with TRBD1 as a possible D gene (6 bases). Trimming took off 4 bases at V and 6 bases at J, with 8 bases between the two ends. The germline V gene has CDR1 SGHDT and CDR2 YYEEEE. The CDR3 has 11 residues. For the CDR3, the DNA is TGTGCCAGCAGCGGGGGCCGCGAGCAGTACTTC. Its translation: CASSGGREQYF.

J is TRBJ2-7 and V is TRBV27, with TRBD2 matching 11 bases. CDR3 length equals 17 residues. V dropped 9 bases and J dropped 5; count of bases not matched to a gene: 18. Germline V gene data show CDR1 as MNHEY and CDR2 as SMNVEV (reference sequence). The chain's CDR3 is CARTNVLLSGRGHEQYF. CDR3 bases: TGTGCCAGAACAAACGTCCTCCTTAGCGGGAGGGGCCACGAGCAGTACTTC.

This chain links TRBV7-9 with TRBJ1-4; the match to TRBD1 covers 12 bases. Losses at the gene ends were 4 bases for V and 8 bases for J; bases not matched to a gene: 5. This CDR3 region has 15 residues. Germline V gives CDR1 SEHNR, CDR2 FQNEAQ (reference sequence). In nucleotides, the CDR3 is TGTGCCAGCAGCTCCCGGGACAGGGGGCGGGAAAAACTGTTTTTT. This encodes CASSSRDRGREKLFF.

The rearrangement uses TRBV30 and TRBJ2-7; 12 positions agree with TRBD2. J was trimmed by 0 bases and V by 1 base; bases with no gene match: 10. Germline V gene sequence: CDR1 GTSNPN, CDR2 SVGIG (reference sequence). The CDR3 contains 18 residues. The CDR3 spells CAWSARGGLAGISYEQYF. The CDR3 coding sequence is TGTGCCTGGAGTGCGAGGGGAGGACTAGCGGGGATCTCCTACGAGCAGTACTTC.

The rearrangement links TRBV5-1 to TRBJ2-7; 10 bases fit TRBD1. The V gene's germline CDR1 is SGHRS and CDR2 YFSETQ. Trimming cost V 3 bases and J 5 bases; bases outside gene matches: 5. The CDR3 has 14 residues. CDR3: CASSSGTGDNEQYF. CDR3 coding DNA: TGCGCCAGCAGCTCCGGGACAGGGGACAACGAGCAGTACTTC.

The rearrangement joins TRBV6-1 to TRBJ1-2; unclear D gene. The CDR3 loop spans 15 amino acids. V dropped 0 bases and J dropped 1 base, with 9 bases sitting between them. The germline V gene encodes CDR1 MNHNS and CDR2 SASEGT. The CDR3 spells CASSEAGGNNYGYTF. The CDR3 nucleotides are TGTGCCAGCAGTGAAGCGGGCGGGAATAACTATGGCTACACCTTC.